The 16 T cell receptor beta chains listed next were all sequenced from one sample in a study of sequential checkpoint blockade in melanoma. Treatment denoted: randomized to nivolumab then ipilimumab (arm A) or the reverse (arm B). Libraries were prepared by immunoSEQ multiplex PCR; TCRdb keeps only in-frame clonotypes and omits some of them. The sample contains about 37,000 clones, roughly 32% of which appear only once. Source: tumor tissue (inferred from file names), taken from a patient given nivolumab and ipilimumab in sequence. Every receptor here comes from a human donor with melanoma.

This clone was counted between two and nine times. The chain uses TRBV5-1 and TRBJ2-3, with TRBD2 matching over 10 bases. The CDR3 runs 20 residues. Germline V gives CDR1 SGHRS, CDR2 YFSETQ. V lost 2 bases to trimming and J lost 1 base; unmatched junction nucleotides: 16. Written as DNA, the CDR3 is TGCGCCAGCAGCTTCTCATCCGGGACTAGCGCCGACTTCGGCACAGATACGCAGTATTTT. Translation gives CASSFSSGTSADFGTDTQYF.

The gene calls are TRBV19 and TRBJ2-3, with 7 bases lining up with TRBD2. J was trimmed by 8 bases and V by 6 bases; bases with no gene match: 11. The CDR3 is 14 amino acids. Germline V lookup: CDR1 LNHDA, CDR2 SQIVND (reference sequence). CDR3 residues: CASRSLGGEGTQYF. The DNA of the CDR3 is TGTGCCAGTAGATCCTTGGGGGGGGAAGGTACGCAGTATTTT. The whole variable domain, filled in from reference TRBV19 and TRBJ2-3, reads DGGITQSPKYLFRKEGQNVTLSCEQNLNHDAMYWYRQDPGQGLRLIYYSQIVNDFQKGDIAEGYSVSREKKESFPLTVTSAQKNPTAFYLCASRSLGGEGTQYFGPGTRLTVL.

The chain uses TRBV11-3 and TRBJ2-3; TRBD1 matches at 10 bases. CDR1 and CDR2 (germline): SGHNT, YENEEA. The J segment lost 3 bases and the V segment lost 4 bases, leaving 7 bases of the junction unmatched. The CDR3 is 16 residues long. The CDR3 sequence is CASSSLPGQGTDTQYF. CDR3 sequence (DNA): TGTGCCAGCAGCTCCCTCCCGGGACAGGGGACAGATACGCAGTATTTT.

The J gene is TRBJ1-5, the V gene TRBV19; D not resolved. Trimming removed 1 base at V and 0 bases at J, with 10 bases between. The CDR3 contains 16 residues. The germline CDR1 and CDR2 sequences are LNHDA and SQIVND (reference sequence). Written as DNA, the CDR3 is TGTGCCAGTAGTATAGCGGCAAGCCTTAGCAATCAGCCCCAGCATTTT. Residues: CASSIAASLSNQPQHF.

The chain combines TRBV15 with TRBJ1-4; 11 bases match TRBD1. The CDR3 runs to 18 residues. Germline V gene lookup returns CDR1 LNHNV and CDR2 YYDKDF (reference sequence). J lost 3 bases, V lost 5 bases, and 11 bases had no gene match. The CDR3: CATSGGTGGLAANEKLFF. In DNA form, the CDR3 reads TGTGCCACCAGCGGCGGGACAGGGGGTTTGGCGGCTAATGAAAAACTGTTTTTT.

The chain joins TRBV11-3 to TRBJ1-1; no definite D call. The germline gives CDR1 SGHNT, CDR2 YENEEA. This CDR3 has 14 amino acids. The V and J ends lost 5 bases and 5 bases respectively, with 15 bases between them. The CDR3 region has the DNA TGTGCCAGCAGCCCCACCGGAGGGCGGACTGAAGCTTTCTTT. Translated: CASSPTGGRTEAFF.

The chain uses TRBV30 and TRBJ1-5; perhaps TRBD1 as D (6 bases). Trimming left V 0 bases short and J 1 base short, with 22 bases between. CDR1 GTSNPN and CDR2 SVGIG come from the germline V gene (reference sequence). The CDR3 length is 19 residues. DNA for the CDR3: TGTGCCTGGAGTGTACAGGGTGGGGCTATGGGCCTAAGCAATCAGCCCCAGCATTTT. Translating gives CAWSVQGGAMGLSNQPQHF.

The chain couples TRBV18 to TRBJ2-3; D tentatively reads TRBD1 or TRBD2 (5 bases each). The CDR3 runs 16 residues. V was trimmed by 1 base and J by 1 base, leaving 12 bases between them. In germline, CDR1 is KGHSH, CDR2 LQKENI. The CDR3, as DNA: TGTGCCAGCTCACCACGGGGGATGGCAGGCACAGATACGCAGTATTTT. It specifies CASSPRGMAGTDTQYF.

V and J are TRBV12-5 and TRBJ2-1; 10 nucleotides line up with TRBD2. Germline CDR1 is LGHNT and CDR2 is FRNRAP. The CDR3 covers 15 residues. V shed 1 base and J 12 bases; nucleotides not matched to a gene: 9. In DNA, the CDR3 is TGTGCTAGTGGTTTGGCGAGCGGGGGGGCCGTCCTGCAGTTCTTC. It translates to CASGLASGGAVLQFF.

There are a few counts of this clone. The chain recombines TRBV6-8 with TRBJ1-3; 9 bases are a match to TRBD1. There are 14 residues in the CDR3. Germline CDR1 and CDR2: MNHGY and SAAAGT. V was pared by 3 bases and J by 8 bases, with 5 bases of the junction left unmatched. The CDR3 loop reads CASSYTGGLDTIYF. CDR3 DNA sequence: TGTGCCAGCAGTTATACAGGGGGCTTGGACACCATATATTTT.

The chain recombines TRBV30 with TRBJ2-7, with 9 bases lining up with TRBD1. The V and J ends lost 4 bases and 2 bases, in that order; junction bases with no gene match: 6. Looked up from germline, CDR1 is GTSNPN and CDR2 is SVGIG (reference sequence). This CDR3 contains 14 residues. The CDR3: CAWTGTGSTYEQYF. The CDR3 nucleotides are TGTGCCTGGACCGGGACAGGGAGTACCTACGAGCAGTACTTC.

This clone was detected a few times. This sequence joins TRBV19 and TRBJ1-1; D is ambiguous. The CDR3 loop spans 11 amino acids. Germline V gene data show CDR1 as LNHDA and CDR2 as SQIVND (reference sequence). Trimming removed 6 bases from V and 4 bases from J, with 6 bases in between. The CDR3 sequence: CASRVGTEAFF. CDR3 sequence (DNA): TGTGCCAGTAGAGTGGGCACTGAAGCTTTCTTT.

The chain is built from TRBV5-1 and TRBJ1-1; D may be TRBD1 (6 bases). The CDR3 runs to 14 residues. From germline, CDR1 is SGHRS and CDR2 YFSETQ. V was shortened by 4 bases and J by 5 bases, with 15 bases between the two germline ends. CDR3 protein: CASSPSHRETEAFF. CDR3 bases: TGCGCCAGCAGCCCATCCCACAGGGAGACTGAAGCTTTCTTT. Full variable domain (remainder filled in from reference TRBV5-1 and TRBJ1-1): KAGVTQTPRYLIKTRGQQVTLSCSPISGHRSVSWYQQTPGQGLQFLFEYFSETQRNKGNFPGRFSGRQFSNSRSEMNVSTLELGDSALYLCASSPSHRETEAFFGQGTRLTVV.

The rearrangement joins TRBV7-5 to TRBJ2-1; TRBD2, as called in the table, went unchecked against the DNA. TRBV7-5 is labeled a pseudogene. The CDR3 runs to 14 residues. The CDR3, as DNA: TGTGCCAGCAGGGAGCGGGAGGGCCGGTATGAGCAGTTCTTC. Translation gives CASREREGRYEQFF.

This clone occurred a few times. V gene TRBV28 combines with J gene TRBJ2-7, with D hard to call. Trimming took 4 bases from V and 0 from J, leaving 4 bases between them. Looked up from germline, CDR1 is MDHEN and CDR2 is SYDVKM. The CDR3 loop spans 12 amino acids. The CDR3, as DNA: TGTGCCAGCAGTTACAACTCCTACGAGCAGTACTTC. It codes for CASSYNSYEQYF.

The chain recombines TRBV28 with TRBJ1-1; D possibly corresponds to TRBD1 (5 bases). The CDR3 covers 15 residues. Germline V gene data show CDR1 as MDHEN and CDR2 as SYDVKM. V lost 2 bases and J lost 0, with 10 bases in between. This CDR3 reads CASSLGGTMNTEAFF. The CDR3 DNA is TGTGCCAGCAGTTTAGGAGGGACTATGAACACTGAAGCTTTCTTT.